Described below is a single TCR beta chain sequence and its context. The assay was immunoSEQ multiplex PCR, and TCRdb's table has in-frame clones only and misses some. The sample yields about 660,000 clones, roughly 90% seen once. With 5 bases clipped from V and 2 bases from J, the junction kept 3 bases outside the gene matches. CDR1 is MGHDK and CDR2 is SYGVNS in the germline V gene. The CDR3 extends over 15 amino acids. This record belongs to a study of shared T cell receptors in the human thymus. The same sample was also studied in work on human thymus T cells. As that study records: Congenital heart defects were the reason for the corrective surgery that the donors, healthy Finnish infants, were having. Resections removed during corrective heart surgery provided the thymus tissue used. Reports from related research described highly overlapping thymic repertoires among unrelated individuals.

The chain is built from TRBV25-1 and TRBJ2-1; 10 bases map to TRBD2. The receptor comes from a boy under two years old with a congenital heart defect. Sequenced material: thymocytes. Here the CDR3 reads CASSQSGRAYNEQFF. DNA of the CDR3: TGTGCCAGCAGTCAAAGCGGGAGGGCCTACAATGAGCAGTTCTTC.